The 19 T cell receptor beta chains below come from one sample, sequenced in a study of blood T cell repertoires in COVID-19. Clones were sequenced by immunoSEQ multiplex PCR, and TCRdb holds only the in-frame ones, with some missing. Among 45,000 to 60,000 clones, about 90% were seen once, and the ten largest hold roughly 6%. What was sequenced was peripheral blood. These receptors all come from a man aged 65 to 79 with active COVID-19.

This sequence joins TRBV27 and TRBJ1-5, with 8 bases aligning to TRBD1. V was pared by 6 bases and J by 2 bases, with 6 bases of the junction left unmatched. The CDR3 extends over 15 amino acids. CDR1 and CDR2 from the germline V gene are MNHEY and SMNVEV (reference sequence). As DNA, the CDR3 is TGTGCCAGCAGGGGGACAGGCGGAGGCAATCAGCCCCAGCATTTT. This sequence encodes CASRGTGGGNQPQHF.

The chain is built from TRBV10-1 and TRBJ2-3; 7 positions agree with TRBD2. V lost 8 bases to trimming and J lost 5 bases; unmatched junction nucleotides: 13. Germline assignment: CDR1 WNHNN and CDR2 SYGVQD (reference sequence). The CDR3 is 15 amino acids. The CDR3 coding sequence is TGCGCCAGCCCCCGAGGTAGCGGGCAGGGAGATACGCAGTATTTT. This codes for CASPRGSGQGDTQYF.

J is TRBJ1-2 and V is TRBV20-1, with D possibly TRBD1 on 5 matching bases. The CDR3 extends over 11 amino acids. Trimming pared 5 bases from V and 4 bases from J, leaving 8 bases between. The germline gives CDR1 DFQATT, CDR2 SNEGSKA (reference sequence). CDR3 nucleotides: TGCAGTGCTCGACAGTCCTATGGCTACACCTTC. Its protein is CSARQSYGYTF.

The chain couples TRBV2 to TRBJ1-5; TRBD1 might be the D (5 bases). Germline CDR1 is SNHLY and CDR2 is FYNNEI. With 6 bases removed from V and 0 bases from J, the gap between germline ends came to 9 bases. CDR3 length equals 14 residues. CDR3 loop: CASRRQYSNQPQHF. The CDR3 DNA reads TGTGCCAGCAGGAGACAGTATAGCAATCAGCCCCAGCATTTT.

The chain recombines TRBV27 with TRBJ2-3; the match to TRBD2 covers 10 bases. This CDR3 contains 16 residues. Trimming cost V 5 bases and J 1 base; bases outside gene matches: 6. CDR1 is MNHEY and CDR2 is SMNVEV in the germline V gene (reference sequence). CDR3 nucleotide sequence: TGTGCCAGCAGTCCCCGTCTAGCGGGGGGCACAGATACGCAGTATTTT. Its protein is CASSPRLAGGTDTQYF.

The rearrangement joins TRBV5-1 to TRBJ1-6; no firm D call. Trimming removed 2 bases at V and 9 bases at J, with 9 bases between. CDR1 is SGHRS and CDR2 is YFSETQ in the germline V gene. The CDR3 has 13 amino acids. Written as DNA, the CDR3 is TGCGCCAGCAGCTTCGGAGATCGTTCACCCCTCCACTTT. Residues: CASSFGDRSPLHF.

This clone appeared once. The chain employs TRBV5-1 and TRBJ1-4; 8 bases fit TRBD1. Per germline, CDR1 SGHRS and CDR2 YFSETQ. Trimming removed 4 bases from V and 1 base from J; junction bases left unmatched: 3. This CDR3 region has 15 residues. Written as DNA, the CDR3 is TGCGCCAGCAGCCCCGACAGGGGAACTAATGAAAAACTGTTTTTT. This sequence encodes CASSPDRGTNEKLFF.

This sequence joins TRBV6-5 and TRBJ1-6; 7 nucleotides match TRBD1. The CDR3 consists of 16 residues. Germline CDR1 MNHEY, CDR2 SVGAGI. V lost 0 bases, J lost 8 bases, and 7 bases stayed unmatched. The CDR3 region has the DNA TGTGCCAGCAGTTACTCGAGCAGGGGGGCGTATTCACCCCTCCACTTT. This sequence encodes CASSYSSRGAYSPLHF.

In its sample, this clone was seen a few times. The genes are TRBV19 and TRBJ2-7; D remains ambiguous. Trimming cost V 3 bases and J 8 bases, with 8 bases left between them. The germline gives CDR1 LNHDA, CDR2 SQIVND (reference sequence). The CDR3 totals 11 residues. The CDR3 nucleotides are TGTGCCAGTAGTATTGGCACAAAGCAGTACTTC. This encodes CASSIGTKQYF.

CDR3 DNA sequence: TGTGCCTGGACAGGACAGGGCGATACGCAGTATTTT. The encoded protein is CAWTGQGDTQYF. This chain connects TRBV30 to TRBJ2-3; 8 bases agree with TRBD1. With V trimmed by 4 bases and J by 6 bases, 3 bases remained unmatched. CDR3 length: 12 amino acids. Germline values: CDR1 GTSNPN, CDR2 SVGIG (reference sequence). Looking up the rest from reference TRBV30 and TRBJ2-3 gives the full variable domain: SQTIHQWPATLVQPVGSPLSLECTVEGTSNPNLYWYRQAAGRGLQLLFYSVGIGQISSEVPQNLSASRPQDRQFILSSKKLLLSDSGFYLCAWTGQGDTQYFGPGTRLTVL.

The gene calls are TRBV6-5 and TRBJ1-6; 7 nucleotides agree with TRBD1. The CDR3 extends over 14 amino acids. CDR1 and CDR2 (germline): MNHEY, SVGAGI. After removal of 7 bases from V and 6 bases from J, the junction contained 6 bases not matched to a gene. The chain's CDR3 is CASIRQGVNSPLHF. As DNA, the CDR3 is TGTGCCAGCATCCGACAGGGCGTTAATTCACCCCTCCACTTT.

The chain couples TRBV29-1 to TRBJ2-7; TRBD1 aligns across 10 bases. The CDR3 spans 13 residues. V lost 4 bases to trimming and J lost 2 bases; unmatched junction nucleotides: 2. Per germline, CDR1 SQVTM and CDR2 ANQGSEA. The CDR3 loop is CSVGGQGTYEQYF. The DNA for the CDR3 is TGCAGCGTTGGGGGACAGGGGACCTACGAGCAGTACTTC.

CDR3 residues: CASSPRGVGELFF. The CDR3 DNA is TGTGCCAGCAGCCCTCGCGGAGTCGGGGAGCTGTTTTTT. V and J are TRBV7-9 and TRBJ2-2; D gene ambiguous. This CDR3 has 13 amino acids. In germline, CDR1 is SEHNR, CDR2 FQNEAQ (reference sequence). V gave up 5 bases and J gave up 7 bases, with 11 bases separating them.

This chain uses TRBV5-6 with TRBJ1-5; no reliable D call. The CDR3 loop spans 14 amino acids. Germline V gene sequence: CDR1 SGHDT, CDR2 YYEEEE. Trimming stripped 0 bases from V and 6 bases from J, with 10 bases between. The CDR3 reads CASSLEGASQPQHF. The CDR3 DNA is TGTGCCAGCAGCTTGGAGGGAGCTTCTCAGCCCCAGCATTTT.

This clone was observed a few times. This CDR3 reads CAWTPLYLNTEAFF. CDR3 sequence (DNA): TGTGCCTGGACCCCCCTCTACCTGAACACTGAAGCTTTCTTT. V is TRBV30 and J is TRBJ1-1, with D unclear. Trimming shortened V by 4 bases and J by 0 bases, and 12 bases separated the two germline ends. The CDR3 spans 14 residues. Looked up from germline, CDR1 is GTSNPN and CDR2 is SVGIG (reference sequence).

The CDR3 DNA reads TGTGCCAGCAGCTTAGATGGGCAGAGCAATCAGCCCCAGCATTTT. Translation: CASSLDGQSNQPQHF. The V gene is TRBV11-2, the J gene TRBJ1-5; D not certain. The CDR3 has 15 amino acids. Germline V gives CDR1 SGHAT, CDR2 FQNNGV. Between the trimmed V and J ends, which lost 0 bases and 1 base, there was a span of 7 bases.

The gene calls are TRBV7-6 and TRBJ2-5; D call uncertain. The CDR3 is 17 amino acids. The germline V and J ends were trimmed by 1 base and 4 bases, with 19 bases remaining between them. Germline loops: CDR1 SGHVS, CDR2 FNYEAQ. CDR3 DNA: TGTGCCAGCAGCTTAGTAGGTTTTGCGGCACCGGGAGAGACCCAGTACTTC. Its translation: CASSLVGFAAPGETQYF.

The V and J genes are TRBV4-1 and TRBJ2-7; 7 positions agree with TRBD2. Germline lookup yields CDR1 MGHRA and CDR2 YSYEKL. The ends lost 3 bases at V and 5 bases at J; junction bases unmatched: 13. CDR3 size: 16 residues. CDR3 in amino acids: CASSQAAGLAVDEQYF. CDR3 DNA sequence: TGCGCCAGCAGCCAGGCTGCCGGGCTAGCGGTCGACGAGCAGTACTTC.

The chain carries TRBV5-1 and TRBJ2-1; D possibly corresponds to TRBD1 (6 bases). There are 15 residues in the CDR3. The germline V and J ends were trimmed by 5 bases and 2 bases, with 14 bases remaining between them. Per the germline V gene, CDR1 is SGHRS and CDR2 is YFSETQ. DNA for the CDR3: TGCGCCAGCAGTTCAGGGGTCCAAACCTACAATGAGCAGTTCTTC. Residues: CASSSGVQTYNEQFF.